A single sample gave rise to the 22 T cell receptor beta chains below, sequenced in a study of T-cell memory formation after mild COVID-19. TCRdb reprocessed the 5' RACE reads with MiXCR, giving one entry per CDR3 protein. The sample yields approximately 350,000 distinct CDR3 sequences, over 25% seen once. Sequences were obtained from PBMCs or a T cell subset sorted from them (not recorded which). The receptors come from an adult woman who had mild COVID-19 (a few samples of this study predate the infection). Cell type and time point are not known.

This clonotype was counted between two and nine times. V gene TRBV20-1 combines with J gene TRBJ2-7, with unresolved D. This CDR3 is 13 amino acids long. The V gene lost 5 bases and the J gene lost 7 bases, with 18 bases spanning the gap. CDR1 is DFQATT and CDR2 is SNEGSKA in the germline V gene (reference sequence). This CDR3 is CSASTSTGGEQYF. CDR3 sequence (DNA): TGCAGTGCTTCGACTTCCACTGGTGGAGAGCAGTACTTC.

The chain combines TRBV20-1 with TRBJ2-7; no clear D. Trimming shortened V by 2 bases and J by 4 bases, and 6 bases separated the two germline ends. Germline V gene sequence: CDR1 DFQATT, CDR2 SNEGSKA (reference sequence). The CDR3 length is 11 residues. CDR3 DNA sequence: TGCAGTGCTAGAACCCCTTACGAGCAGTACTTC. This translates into CSARTPYEQYF.

Turning to this clonotype: The junction does not match germline at one end; this may be a read error. The chain combines TRBV7-7 with TRBJ2-1; maybe TRBD2 (6 bases). Germline V lookup: CDR1 SSHAT, CDR2 FNYEAQ (reference sequence). The CDR3 runs 13 residues. The CDR3 reads CASSSGGYNEQFF. CDR3 sequence (DNA): TGTGCTAGCAGCTCTGGGGGGTACAATGAGCAGTTCTTC.

The chain recombines TRBV12-3 or TRBV12-4 with TRBJ2-1; 9 nucleotides align to TRBD2. Germline trimming cut 7 bases from V and 7 bases from J; bases unmatched to any gene: 8. This CDR3 region has 14 residues. This CDR3 reads CASKPGTSPNEQFF. The CDR3 DNA reads TGTGCCAGCAAACCCGGGACTAGCCCTAATGAGCAGTTCTTC.

To note about this clonotype: At one end, the junction sequence differs from germline, possibly due to a read error. The chain has TRBV20-1 and TRBJ2-4; D gene ambiguous. Looked up from germline, CDR1 is DFQATT and CDR2 is SNEGSKA (reference sequence). The CDR3 has 14 residues. In DNA, the CDR3 is TGCAGTGCTACCCGCGACGTGGCCAAAAACAGTCAGTACTTC. Protein sequence: CSATRDVAKNSQYF.

This clonotype was picked up a small number of times. This chain connects TRBV4-1 to TRBJ1-2; TRBD1 matches 8 bases. The ends lost 5 bases at V and 6 bases at J; junction bases unmatched: 5. The CDR3 runs to 13 residues. Per germline, CDR1 MGHRA and CDR2 YSYEKL. CDR3 amino acids: CASSTTGVDGYTF. In DNA form, the CDR3 reads TGCGCCAGCAGCACGACAGGGGTAGATGGCTACACCTTC.

The chain uses TRBV20-1 and TRBJ1-5; D is unclear. Germline values: CDR1 DFQATT, CDR2 SNEGSKA (reference sequence). Trimming left V 0 bases short and J 0 bases short, with 12 bases between. The CDR3 is made up of 16 amino acids. The chain's CDR3 is CSARDGRTFSNQPQHF. As DNA, the CDR3 is TGCAGTGCTAGAGATGGCCGCACCTTTAGCAATCAGCCCCAGCATTTT.

The chain uses TRBV19 and TRBJ1-2; D uncertain. Germline CDR1 is LNHDA and CDR2 is SQIVND (reference sequence). V was pared by 6 bases and J by 8 bases, with 10 bases between. The CDR3 length is 11 residues. CDR3 sequence: CASSPGFGYTF. DNA for the CDR3: TGTGCCAGTAGCCCGGGATTCGGCTACACCTTC.

The DNA for the CDR3 is TGTGCCAGCAGCGTACCTAGCGGAGACCTCTACGAGCAGTACTTC. Protein: CASSVPSGDLYEQYF. The chain combines TRBV7-9 with TRBJ2-7; 7 bases are shared with TRBD2. Germline CDR1 reads SEHNR; CDR2 reads FQNEAQ (reference sequence). V dropped 5 bases and J dropped 3; count of bases not matched to a gene: 10. CDR3 length: 15 residues.

The genes are TRBV25-1 and TRBJ1-4; D ambiguous. This CDR3 contains 13 residues. Germline V gene lookup returns CDR1 MGHDK and CDR2 SYGVNS. Trimming left V 2 bases short and J 11 bases short, with 12 bases between. In DNA, the CDR3 is TGTGCCAGCAGTGAAAATAAAGGGCGGAAACTGTTTTTT. This gives the protein CASSENKGRKLFF.

This clonotype has a handful of counts. This sequence joins TRBV29-1 and TRBJ1-1; no clear D gene. The germline V gene has CDR1 SQVTM and CDR2 ANQGSEA. The CDR3 has 11 amino acids. V lost 2 bases and J lost 3, with 4 bases in between. CDR3 in amino acids: CSVEIDTEAFF. The DNA of the CDR3 is TGCAGCGTTGAAATTGACACTGAAGCTTTCTTT.

This clonotype was counted between two and nine times. The V call is TRBV12-3 or TRBV12-4, the J call TRBJ2-1, with D possibly being TRBD2 (8 bases). Between the trimmed V and J ends, which lost 10 bases and 10 bases, there was a span of 26 bases. The CDR3 totals 15 residues. CDR3 coding DNA: TGTGCCACCTCCAGGGGGTCGGGAGGGGTCACCGAGCAGTTCTTC. Encoded protein: CATSRGSGGVTEQFF.

This clonotype was seen only a few times. The V gene is TRBV12-3 or TRBV12-4, the J gene TRBJ2-3; 7 bases fit TRBD1. The CDR3 runs to 15 residues. The ends lost 1 base at V and 5 bases at J; junction bases unmatched: 6. The CDR3 here is CASSLGDRVRDTQYF. CDR3 in DNA: TGTGCCAGCAGTTTAGGTGACAGGGTAAGAGATACGCAGTATTTT.

This clonotype was seen more than once but under ten times. The gene calls are TRBV7-2 and TRBJ2-3; D is unclear. Germline CDR1 is SGHTA and CDR2 is FQGNSA. Trimming took off 10 bases at V and 5 bases at J, with 10 bases between the two ends. The CDR3 is made up of 11 amino acids. The CDR3 sequence is CAITRGDTQYF. The CDR3 DNA is TGTGCCATCACTCGCGGAGATACGCAGTATTTT.

The DNA for the CDR3 is TGTGCCAGCAATCAACAGGGTTTAAGCAATCAGCCCCAGCATTTT. Amino acids: CASNQQGLSNQPQHF. This chain links TRBV12-3 or TRBV12-4 with TRBJ1-5; D may be TRBD1 (6 bases). V shed 7 bases and J shed 1 base, with 14 bases lying between them. CDR3 length: 15 amino acids.

The gene calls are TRBV7-9 and TRBJ1-2, with TRBD1 matching 8 bases. Unmatched junction bases numbered 4, after V lost 0 bases and J lost 7 bases. This CDR3 spans 14 amino acids. Looked up from germline, CDR1 is SEHNR and CDR2 is FQNEAQ (reference sequence). Here the CDR3 DNA reads TGTGCCAGCAGCTTAGCCGACAGGGGCTTTGGCTACACCTTC. As protein: CASSLADRGFGYTF.

The CDR3 region is CASSLRPQENTEAFF. In DNA form, the CDR3 reads TGTGCCAGCAGCTTGAGACCGCAGGAGAACACTGAAGCTTTCTTT. The chain couples TRBV11-1 to TRBJ1-1; D is unclear. This CDR3 contains 15 residues. Trimming shortened V by 3 bases and J by 1 base, and 12 bases separated the two germline ends. In germline, CDR1 is SGHAT, CDR2 FQDESV (reference sequence).

This sequence joins TRBV7-3 and TRBJ2-2; D gene unclear. The CDR3 spans 15 residues. CDR1 SGHTA and CDR2 FQGTGA come from the germline V gene. Trimming stripped 5 bases from V and 2 bases from J, with 12 bases between. The CDR3 coding sequence is TGTGCCAGCAGCCCGTCGGGCCCTAACACCGGGGAGCTGTTTTTT. Protein sequence: CASSPSGPNTGELFF.

This chain joins TRBV11-3 and TRBJ1-1; 7 bases agree with TRBD1. The V and J ends lost 4 bases and 4 bases, in that order; junction bases with no gene match: 12. Germline CDR1 and CDR2: SGHNT and YENEEA. The CDR3 is made up of 16 amino acids. CDR3 region: CASSSPLGRGLTEAFF. The CDR3 coding sequence is TGTGCCAGCAGCTCACCATTAGGGAGGGGGCTCACTGAAGCTTTCTTT.

The V and J genes are TRBV4-1 and TRBJ2-4; no definite D call. Germline V gene lookup returns CDR1 MGHRA and CDR2 YSYEKL. The CDR3 spans 16 residues. The V gene lost 1 base and the J gene lost 3 bases, with 13 bases spanning the gap. CDR3: CASSQGFLLDKNIQYF. The CDR3 DNA sequence: TGCGCCAGCAGCCAAGGCTTCCTTCTGGACAAAAACATTCAGTACTTC.

The J gene is TRBJ2-1, the V gene TRBV4-1, with D perhaps TRBD2 (6 bases). The CDR3 runs to 16 residues. Germline CDR1 is MGHRA and CDR2 is YSYEKL. Deletions cut 1 base from V and 6 bases from J, with 16 bases between. CDR3 loop: CASSQGWAGSANEQFF. The CDR3 region has the DNA TGCGCCAGCAGCCAAGGCTGGGCGGGAAGTGCCAATGAGCAGTTCTTC.

V gene TRBV12-3 or TRBV12-4 combines with J gene TRBJ2-2; 8 nucleotides align to TRBD2. V was pared by 3 bases and J by 6 bases, with 12 bases of the junction left unmatched. The CDR3 is 17 amino acids. The CDR3 reads CASSLSWIAGTAGELFF. The CDR3 DNA reads as TGTGCCAGCAGTTTGTCGTGGATAGCGGGAACCGCCGGGGAGCTGTTTTTT.